Presented here are 9 T cell receptor beta chains from one specimen sequenced in a study of blood T cell repertoires in COVID-19. Repertoires were generated with immunoSEQ multiplex PCR, while TCRdb's copy carries only in-frame clones and drops some. The sample carries about 160,000 clones, roughly 81% recorded once. Sequencing was performed on peripheral blood. These TCRs come from a woman between 45 and 65 years old with COVID-19, enrolled during active disease.

The chain links TRBV4-2 to TRBJ2-1, with D hard to call. Trimming pared 1 base from V and 1 base from J, leaving 8 bases between. This CDR3 has 15 amino acids. In germline, CDR1 is LGHNA, CDR2 YNFKEQ. The CDR3 loop reads CASSQAGGSYNEQFF. The CDR3 nucleotides are TGTGCCAGCAGCCAAGCTGGCGGATCCTACAATGAGCAGTTCTTC.

The chain employs TRBV7-2 and TRBJ2-5; D may be TRBD2 (6 bases). The germline V gene encodes CDR1 SGHTA and CDR2 FQGNSA. CDR3 length: 14 residues. V was shortened by 4 bases and J by 4 bases, with 13 bases between the two germline ends. The CDR3 reads CASSSGLPTETQYF. The CDR3 region has the DNA TGTGCCAGCAGCTCGGGACTTCCAACAGAGACCCAGTACTTC.

The genes are TRBV11-2 and TRBJ2-1; no clear D. The ends were cut back, 2 bases at V and 2 bases at J, with 10 bases in the middle. CDR1 and CDR2 (germline): SGHAT, FQNNGV. This CDR3 comprises 15 residues. CDR3 nucleotides: TGTGCCAGCAGCTTAACGGCGGATACCTACAATGAGCAGTTCTTC. Encoded protein: CASSLTADTYNEQFF.

The chain is built from TRBV6-1 and TRBJ1-4; no firm D call. Germline loops: CDR1 MNHNS, CDR2 SASEGT. The CDR3 is 12 amino acids. V lost 6 bases and J lost 8, with 10 bases in between. The CDR3 region is CASRRLTEKLFF. CDR3 DNA: TGTGCCAGCAGACGACTAACCGAAAAACTGTTTTTT.

The rearrangement links TRBV7-2 to TRBJ2-3; TRBD2 aligns across 9 bases. The CDR3 has 17 amino acids. J gave up 1 base and V 1 base, and 6 bases lay outside the gene matches. CDR1 is SGHTA and CDR2 is FQGNSA in the germline V gene. CDR3 nucleotides: TGTGCCAGCAGCTTAGTCGGCGGGGGGGATGGCACAGATACGCAGTATTTT. Translated: CASSLVGGGDGTDTQYF.

This clone was seen a single time. This chain links TRBV13 with TRBJ1-1; TRBD1 agrees at 8 bases. Germline V gives CDR1 PRHDT, CDR2 FYEKMQ (reference sequence). This CDR3 region has 15 residues. V shed 5 bases, J shed 4 bases, and the junction held 9 bases outside the gene matches. The CDR3, as DNA: TGTGCCAGCAGCCCCCGGACAGGGACGGGCACTGAAGCTTTCTTT. As protein: CASSPRTGTGTEAFF.

As regards this clone: Its ends do not fully match the called genes, so a read error is possible. The chain combines TRBV7-9 with TRBJ2-7; TRBD2 is a possible D gene (5 bases). In germline, CDR1 is SEHNR, CDR2 FQNEAQ (reference sequence). This CDR3 contains 13 residues. The CDR3 here is CASSLALRDPLDF. The CDR3, as DNA: TGTGCCAGCAGCTTAGCGCTGAGGGATCCTTTGGACTTC.

The chain uses TRBV9 and TRBJ2-7; 8 bases map to TRBD2. Germline CDR1 and CDR2: SGDLS and YYNGEE. CDR3 length: 15 amino acids. Trimming took 3 bases from V and 3 from J; bases not matched to a gene: 8. CDR3 sequence (DNA): TGTGCCAGCAGCGCTGACGGGGGGGCCGTCTACGAGCAGTACTTC. Protein sequence: CASSADGGAVYEQYF.

The V gene is TRBV2, the J gene TRBJ1-5; D may be TRBD1 (5 bases). Germline V gene data show CDR1 as SNHLY and CDR2 as FYNNEI. With 7 bases removed from V and 6 bases from J, the gap between germline ends came to 13 bases. This CDR3 is 13 amino acids long. This CDR3 reads CASKAGWSQPQHF. The CDR3 DNA follows: TGTGCCAGCAAGGCAGGGTGGAGTCAGCCCCAGCATTTT.